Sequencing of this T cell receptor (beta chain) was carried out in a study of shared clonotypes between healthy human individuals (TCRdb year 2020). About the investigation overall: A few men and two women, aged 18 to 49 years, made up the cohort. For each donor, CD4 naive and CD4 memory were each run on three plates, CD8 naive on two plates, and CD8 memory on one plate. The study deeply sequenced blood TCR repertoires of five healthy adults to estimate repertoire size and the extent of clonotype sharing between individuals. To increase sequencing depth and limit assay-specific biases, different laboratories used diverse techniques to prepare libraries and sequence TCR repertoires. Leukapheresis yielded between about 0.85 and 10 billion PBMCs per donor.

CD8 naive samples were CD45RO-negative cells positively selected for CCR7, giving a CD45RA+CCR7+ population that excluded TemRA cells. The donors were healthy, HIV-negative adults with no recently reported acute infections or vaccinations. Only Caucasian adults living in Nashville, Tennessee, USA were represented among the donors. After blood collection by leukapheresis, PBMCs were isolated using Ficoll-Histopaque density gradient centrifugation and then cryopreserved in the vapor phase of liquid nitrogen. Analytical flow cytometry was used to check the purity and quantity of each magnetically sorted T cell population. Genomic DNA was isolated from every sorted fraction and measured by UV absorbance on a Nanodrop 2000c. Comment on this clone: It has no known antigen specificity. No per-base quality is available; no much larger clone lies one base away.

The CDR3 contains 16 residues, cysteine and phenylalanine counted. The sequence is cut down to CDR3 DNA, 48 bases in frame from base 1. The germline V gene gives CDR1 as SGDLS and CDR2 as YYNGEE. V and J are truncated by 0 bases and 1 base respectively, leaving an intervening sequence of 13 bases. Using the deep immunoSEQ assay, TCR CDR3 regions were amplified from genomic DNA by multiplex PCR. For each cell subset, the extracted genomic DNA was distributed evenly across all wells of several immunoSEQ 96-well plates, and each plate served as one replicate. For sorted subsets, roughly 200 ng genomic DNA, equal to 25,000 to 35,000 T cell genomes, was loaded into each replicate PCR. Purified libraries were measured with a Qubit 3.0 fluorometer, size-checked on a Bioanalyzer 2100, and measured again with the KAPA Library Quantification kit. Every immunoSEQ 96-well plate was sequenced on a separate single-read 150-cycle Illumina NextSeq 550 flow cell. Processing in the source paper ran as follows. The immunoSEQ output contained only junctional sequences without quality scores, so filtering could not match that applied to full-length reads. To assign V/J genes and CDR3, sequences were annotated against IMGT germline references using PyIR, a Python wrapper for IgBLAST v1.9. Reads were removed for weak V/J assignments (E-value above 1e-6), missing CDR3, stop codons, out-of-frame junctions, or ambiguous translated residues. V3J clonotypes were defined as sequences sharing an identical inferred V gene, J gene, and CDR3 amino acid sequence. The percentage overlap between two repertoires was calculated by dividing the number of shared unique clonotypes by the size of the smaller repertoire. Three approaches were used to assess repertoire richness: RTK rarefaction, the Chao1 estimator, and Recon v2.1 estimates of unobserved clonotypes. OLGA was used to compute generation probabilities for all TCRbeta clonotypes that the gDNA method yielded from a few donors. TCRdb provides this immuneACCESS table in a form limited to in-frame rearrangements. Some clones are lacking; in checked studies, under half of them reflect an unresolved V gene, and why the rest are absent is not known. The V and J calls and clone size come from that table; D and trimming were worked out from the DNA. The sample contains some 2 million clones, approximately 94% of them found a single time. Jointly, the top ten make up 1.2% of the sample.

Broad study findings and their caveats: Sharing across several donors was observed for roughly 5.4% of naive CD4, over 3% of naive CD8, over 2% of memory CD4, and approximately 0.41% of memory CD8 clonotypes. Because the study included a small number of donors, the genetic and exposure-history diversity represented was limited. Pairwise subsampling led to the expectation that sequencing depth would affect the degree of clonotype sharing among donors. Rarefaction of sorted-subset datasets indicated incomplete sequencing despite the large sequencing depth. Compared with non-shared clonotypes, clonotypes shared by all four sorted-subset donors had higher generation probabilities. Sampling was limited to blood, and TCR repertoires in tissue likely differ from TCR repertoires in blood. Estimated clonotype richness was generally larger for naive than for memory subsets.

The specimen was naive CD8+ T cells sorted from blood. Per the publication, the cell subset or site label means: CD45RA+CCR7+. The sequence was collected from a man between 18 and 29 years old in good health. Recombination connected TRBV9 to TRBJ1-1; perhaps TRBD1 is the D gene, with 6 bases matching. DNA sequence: TGTGCCAGCAGCGTAGTAGGCCAGGGGCCGAACACTGAAGCTTTCTTT. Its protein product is CASSVVGQGPNTEAFF.